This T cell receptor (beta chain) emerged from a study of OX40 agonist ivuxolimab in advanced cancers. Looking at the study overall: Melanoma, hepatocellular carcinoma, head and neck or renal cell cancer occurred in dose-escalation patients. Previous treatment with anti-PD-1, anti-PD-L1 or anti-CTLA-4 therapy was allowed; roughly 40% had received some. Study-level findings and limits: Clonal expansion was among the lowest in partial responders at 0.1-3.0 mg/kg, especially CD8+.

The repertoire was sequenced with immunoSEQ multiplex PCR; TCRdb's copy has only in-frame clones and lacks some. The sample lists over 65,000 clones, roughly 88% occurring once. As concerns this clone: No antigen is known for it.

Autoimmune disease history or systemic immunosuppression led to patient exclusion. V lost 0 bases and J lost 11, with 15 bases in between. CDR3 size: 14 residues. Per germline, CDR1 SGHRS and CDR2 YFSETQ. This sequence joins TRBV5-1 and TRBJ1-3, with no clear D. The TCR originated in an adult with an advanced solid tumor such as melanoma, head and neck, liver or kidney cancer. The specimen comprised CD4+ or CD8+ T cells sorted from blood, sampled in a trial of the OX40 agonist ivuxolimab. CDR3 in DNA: TGCGCCAGCAGCTTGGCCGGACGTCCGGATCCCATATATTTT. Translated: CASSLAGRPDPIYF.